Each of the 15 T cell receptor beta chains below was sequenced from the same sample in a study of long-term antiretroviral therapy in people with HIV. An immunoSEQ assay, version v3.0, was performed at survey level. Generated by immunoSEQ multiplex PCR, the TCRdb table keeps only in-frame clones and is missing some. The sample holds 33,000 or so clones, roughly 82% seen once. The material sequenced was unsorted PBMCs, taken 0.3 years after starting antiretroviral therapy. Receptors originate from a man aged 18-30 years with HIV.

The chain links TRBV30 to TRBJ1-1; D unresolved. The germline CDR1 and CDR2 sequences are GTSNPN and SVGIG (reference sequence). Trimming shortened V by 5 bases and J by 2 bases, and 12 bases separated the two germline ends. The CDR3 consists of 13 residues. This chain's CDR3 is CAWHEDLNTEAFF. The CDR3 DNA reads TGTGCCTGGCACGAGGACCTTAACACTGAAGCTTTCTTT. Based on the CDR3 plus reference TRBV30 and TRBJ1-1, the full variable domain is SQTIHQWPATLVQPVGSPLSLECTVEGTSNPNLYWYRQAAGRGLQLLFYSVGIGQISSEVPQNLSASRPQDRQFILSSKKLLLSDSGFYLCAWHEDLNTEAFFGQGTRLTVV.

Concerning this clone itself: The germline gene is not matched at one end of the junction; a read error may be the cause. The rearrangement uses TRBV25-1 and TRBJ2-7; D might be TRBD2 (7 bases). Germline V gene sequence: CDR1 MGHDK, CDR2 SYGVNS. The CDR3 length is 16 residues. The CDR3 DNA reads as TGTGTCAGCAGTGAATGGGGGGGGCGCGTGTCCCACGAGCAGTACTTC. Translated: CVSSEWGGRVSHEQYF.

This clone was recorded only once. V usage is TRBV27 and J usage is TRBJ1-5; D not resolved. Germline assignment: CDR1 MNHEY and CDR2 SMNVEV (reference sequence). Trimming pared 2 bases from V and 0 bases from J, leaving 8 bases between. The CDR3 runs to 15 residues. DNA for the CDR3: TGTGCCAGCAGTTTAGGAGCTCATAGCAATCAGCCCCAGCATTTT. Amino acid sequence: CASSLGAHSNQPQHF.

The J gene is TRBJ1-1, the V gene TRBV9; D gene ambiguous. The V and J ends lost 0 bases and 4 bases respectively, with 10 bases between them. Germline V CDR1 and CDR2: SGDLS, YYNGEE. The CDR3 is 14 amino acids. For the CDR3, the DNA is TGTGCCAGCAGCGTAGGTCGAGGATTCACTGAAGCTTTCTTT. Translation gives CASSVGRGFTEAFF. Supplemented by reference TRBV9 and TRBJ1-1, the full variable domain reads DSGVTQTPKHLITATGQRVTLRCSPRSGDLSVYWYQQSLDQGLQFLIQYYNGEERAKGNILERFSAQQFPDLHSELNLSSLELGDSALYFCASSVGRGFTEAFFGQGTRLTVV.

This rearrangement joins TRBV6-5 to TRBJ1-1, with unresolved D. Germline V gene sequence: CDR1 MNHEY, CDR2 SVGAGI. Trimming removed 0 bases at V and 2 bases at J, with 7 bases between. The CDR3 is made up of 14 amino acids. The CDR3 coding sequence is TGTGCCAGCAGTTACTCCAGCGCCAACACTGAAGCTTTCTTT. Its translation: CASSYSSANTEAFF.

J is TRBJ2-7 and V is TRBV28, with 7 bases matching TRBD2. This CDR3 contains 14 residues. Trimming at V came to 6 bases and at J to 3 bases, leaving 8 bases not matched to a gene. Germline CDR1 and CDR2: MDHEN and SYDVKM. The CDR3 sequence is CASSIGREIYEQYF. The CDR3 DNA reads TGTGCCAGCAGCATAGGGCGGGAGATCTACGAGCAGTACTTC.

This clone was recorded a few times. The gene calls are TRBV20-1 and TRBJ1-3; D gene ambiguous. This CDR3 has 11 residues. Trimming stripped 6 bases from V and 7 bases from J, with 10 bases between. Germline V gives CDR1 DFQATT, CDR2 SNEGSKA (reference sequence). CDR3 nucleotide sequence: TGCAGTGCCAATATACGCAACACCATATATTTT. As protein: CSANIRNTIYF.

The chain recombines TRBV7-9 with TRBJ1-4; maybe TRBD1 (5 bases). The CDR3 extends over 16 amino acids. Germline CDR1 is SEHNR and CDR2 is FQNEAQ (reference sequence). Trimming removed 5 bases from V and 6 bases from J, with 19 bases in between. CDR3 sequence reads: CASSQGSGRGDEKLFF. The CDR3 DNA reads as TGTGCCAGCAGCCAAGGGTCAGGGCGGGGAGATGAAAAACTGTTTTTT.

The chain combines TRBV13 with TRBJ1-1; D remains ambiguous. Germline V gene data show CDR1 as PRHDT and CDR2 as FYEKMQ (reference sequence). Trimming removed 3 bases from V and 9 bases from J, with 14 bases in between. This CDR3 comprises 13 residues. In nucleotides, the CDR3 is TGTGCCAGCAGCTTTGTTTCAGTGCCCCAAGCTTTCTTT. It codes for CASSFVSVPQAFF. The variable domain in full, completed from reference TRBV13 and TRBJ1-1, reads AAGVIQSPRHLIKEKRETATLKCYPIPRHDTVYWYQQGPGQDPQFLISFYEKMQSDKGSIPDRFSAQQFSDYHSELNMSSLELGDSALYFCASSFVSVPQAFFGQGTRLTVV.

V gene TRBV29-1 combines with J gene TRBJ1-4, with 8 bases fitting TRBD1. J was trimmed by 0 bases and V by 6 bases; bases with no gene match: 6. The CDR3 contains 15 residues. Per the germline V gene, CDR1 is SQVTM and CDR2 is ANQGSEA. In nucleotides, the CDR3 is TGCAGCGTAGGGACAGGCGACGCAACTAATGAAAAACTGTTTTTT. This codes for CSVGTGDATNEKLFF.

This sequence joins TRBV11-3 and TRBJ1-3, with 7 bases fitting TRBD1. From germline, CDR1 is SGHNT and CDR2 YENEEA. V lost 4 bases, J lost 0 bases, and 3 bases stayed unmatched. CDR3 length: 15 residues. CDR3 region: CASSSGGSSGNTIYF. DNA for the CDR3: TGTGCCAGCAGCTCAGGGGGAAGCTCTGGAAACACCATATATTTT.

This chain uses TRBV2 with TRBJ1-2; TRBD1 matches at 10 bases. Germline-derived CDR1 and CDR2 are SNHLY and FYNNEI. The junction had 8 bases not matched to a gene; V was cut back by 3 bases and J by 10 bases. The CDR3 runs 14 residues. The CDR3 sequence is CASSEADRGAYYTF. The CDR3, as DNA: TGTGCCAGCAGTGAGGCGGACAGGGGGGCATACTACACCTTC.

The chain carries TRBV18 and TRBJ2-3; 7 bases match TRBD1. The ends lost 6 bases at V and 0 bases at J; junction bases unmatched: 6. From germline, CDR1 is KGHSH and CDR2 LQKENI. CDR3 length: 15 amino acids. CDR3 protein: CASSKTGDSTDTQYF. DNA of the CDR3: TGTGCCAGCTCGAAAACAGGGGATAGCACAGATACGCAGTATTTT.

The V call is TRBV5-1, the J call TRBJ1-1; TRBD1 matches at 7 bases. V shed 4 bases and J 8 bases; nucleotides not matched to a gene: 11. This CDR3 comprises 14 residues. Germline loops: CDR1 SGHRS, CDR2 YFSETQ. The CDR3 bases are TGCGCCAGCAGCAGAAGACAGGGTCACGGAGAAGCTTTCTTT. Protein sequence: CASSRRQGHGEAFF.

V is TRBV4-2 and J is TRBJ2-3, with 8 bases lining up with TRBD1. The germline CDR1 and CDR2 sequences are LGHNA and YNFKEQ. V trimming: 4 bases; J trimming: 0 bases; junction bases outside the gene matches: 3. The CDR3 length is 15 residues. In nucleotides, the CDR3 is TGTGCCAGCAGCCCGGGACAGGTTAGCACAGATACGCAGTATTTT. The encoded protein is CASSPGQVSTDTQYF.